This TCR beta chain was profiled in a study of shared clonotypes between healthy human individuals. From CD4+ cells came CD45RA+ naive and CD45RA-negative memory subsets. On this clone: Its antigen remains unknown.

Findings of the study overall: Rarefaction demonstrated incomplete sorted-subset sequencing despite large depth. Compared with clonotypes that all four donors shared, non-shared clonotypes had lower generation probabilities.

The assay was immunoSEQ multiplex PCR, and TCRdb's table has in-frame clones only and misses some. The sample shows about 980,000 clones, over 60% of them seen only once. This clonotype was obtained from a man in his late teens or twenties in good health. The sample taken for sequencing was memory CD4+ T cells sorted from blood. Documented subset: CD45RA-negative fraction.

The CDR3 here is CASSPLGGRTGEQYF. DNA for the CDR3: TGTGCCAGCAGCCCGCTAGGGGGTCGGACAGGCGAGCAGTACTTC. V and J are TRBV11-1 and TRBJ2-5; 7 nucleotides match TRBD1. The DNA end is a closer match to TRBJ2-7, so the J assignment may be wrong. CDR1 and CDR2 (germline): SGHAT, FQDESV (reference sequence). CDR3 length equals 15 residues.